The T cell receptor beta chain described here comes from a study of cytomegalovirus exposure and HLA in healthy donors. Vbeta (60) and Jbeta (13) primers were used in the PCR. The table came from immunoSEQ multiplex PCR; TCRdb's copy has only in-frame clones and leaves some out. There are over 130,000 clones in the sample; about 80% occur only once, and 1.4% lies in the top ten. Study observations and caveats: Earlier analysis found most TCR beta V segments productive about 87% or about 30% of the time.

V shed 0 bases and J shed 5 bases, with 7 bases lying between them. This CDR3 contains 13 residues. Germline V gene lookup returns CDR1 ENHRY and CDR2 SYGVKD. Points on this clone: Its antigen is not known.

The clonotype was recovered from a man younger than 40 in good health and CMV-seropositive. The chain employs TRBV10-3 and TRBJ2-5; D ambiguous. The sequenced sample consisted of PBMCs. The CDR3 coding sequence is TGTGCCATCAGTGAGTCGGAGCATGAGACCCAGTACTTC. It codes for CAISESEHETQYF.